This T cell receptor (beta chain) was recovered during a study of blood T cell repertoires in COVID-19. There are 16 residues in the CDR3. Trimming stripped 0 bases from V and 5 bases from J, with 17 bases between. Germline CDR1 is SGDLS and CDR2 is YYNGEE. Using immunoSEQ multiplex PCR, the repertoire was profiled, and TCRdb retains in-frame clones only, with some absent. The sample shows 250,000 to 350,000 clones, about nine tenths of them seen only once. V usage is TRBV9 and J usage is TRBJ1-1; D ambiguous. The specimen was peripheral blood. This sequence was found in a woman under 40 with COVID-19, enrolled during active disease. DNA for the CDR3: TGTGCCAGCAGCGTAGAAGGAGCGGGAGGGAAGACTGAAGCTTTCTTT. Amino acids: CASSVEGAGGKTEAFF.